This T cell receptor (beta chain) was documented in a study of CD8 T cells in ankylosing spondylitis. TCRdb used MiXCR to reprocess the 5' RACE reads, holding one entry per CDR3 protein. The data contain approximately 200,000 distinct CDR3 sequences, roughly 13% of them singletons. Broader study findings: Earlier authors reported some of these motif variants in reactive arthritis synovial fluid and blood.

As for this clonotype: As yet, its antigen is unknown.

This CDR3 has 17 amino acids. The V gene's germline CDR1 is ENHRY and CDR2 SYGVKD. Unmatched junction bases numbered 13, after V lost 4 bases and J lost 3 bases. Source material: blood, either unsorted or a sorted T cell fraction (not recorded which). The sequence derives from a male donor with ankylosing spondylitis or in good health (not recorded which). The gene calls are TRBV10-3 and TRBJ1-1; 8 nucleotides line up with TRBD1. The CDR3 nucleotides read TGTGCCATCAGTGGCCCCCCGACTGGACAGGGCGACACTGAAGCTTTCTTT. Encoded protein: CAISGPPTGQGDTEAFF.